This TCR beta chain was obtained from a study of cytomegalovirus exposure and HLA in healthy donors. Study-wide results and caveats: Later analysis placed DRB1 highest and HLA-C lowest in TCR association rates, which differed by HLA locus. In an earlier analysis, productive rearrangement rates for most beta V segments clustered near 87% or 30%. Near-uniform donor sequencing depth was presumed by presence/absence analyses.

PCR amplification relied on 60 Vbeta primers (plus 13 Jbeta primers). Produced via immunoSEQ multiplex PCR; TCRdb's table is partial and in-frame only. The repertoire holds under 150,000 clones, with 74% as singletons. For this clone: No antigen is known for it.

This CDR3 region has 19 residues. Losses at the gene ends were 5 bases for V and 7 bases for J; bases not matched to a gene: 23. Germline V gene lookup returns CDR1 SGHNT and CDR2 YENEEA. The genes are TRBV11-3 and TRBJ2-7; 10 bases fit TRBD1. This sequence was found in a woman between 40 and 50 years old in good health and CMV-seropositive. Sequences were obtained from PBMCs. The CDR3 loop reads CASSTLPFSGTGALGEQYF. The CDR3 DNA reads as TGTGCCAGCAGCACCCTACCCTTCTCCGGGACAGGGGCCTTGGGAGAGCAGTACTTC.